Listed below are T cell receptor beta chains from one sample, sequenced in a study of blood T cell repertoires in COVID-19. Sequencing was performed with immunoSEQ multiplex PCR; in TCRdb, only in-frame clones are kept and a portion is missing. The data contain about 220,000 clones, approximately 83% of them seen just once; the ten biggest clones take up more than 2.5%. Source material: peripheral blood. All receptors derive from a woman aged 25 to 39 who had recovered from COVID-19. The CDR3 runs from the conserved cysteine through the conserved F or W. D genes are given only for firm matches. The listing skips clone size in some rows; elsewhere it reads once, few, many or a size class.

TGTGCCAGCAGCGGGGGACAGCCGAACACTGAAGCTTTCTTT,CASSGGQPNTEAFF,14,TRBD1,.,TRBV5-4,TRBJ1-1
TGTGCCAGCAGTTCCGCTGACAGGGATAATCAGCCCCAGCATTTT,CASSSADRDNQPQHF,15,TRBD1,.,TRBV6-6,TRBJ1-5
TGTGCCAGCAGGGCTGTGGGACAGGGGTCAGATACGCAGTATTTT,CASRAVGQGSDTQYF,15,TRBD1,.,TRBV3-1/TRBV3-2,TRBJ2-3
TGTGCCAGCAGCGACACGGACAGGGGTTCGTACGAGCAGTACTTC,CASSDTDRGSYEQYF,15,TRBD1,.,TRBV5-6,TRBJ2-7
TGCAGCGTTGAAGGGCTAGCGGGGGGCACAGATACGCAGTATTTT,CSVEGLAGGTDTQYF,15,TRBD2,.,TRBV29-1,TRBJ2-3
TGTGCCAGCAGCCTCCCCCGGGACAGGGTCTATTATGGCTACACCTTC,CASSLPRDRVYYGYTF,16,TRBD1,once,TRBV5-6,TRBJ1-2
TGTGCCAGTAGTATACTAGCGGGGGGGCCAGATACGCAGTATTTT,CASSILAGGPDTQYF,15,TRBD2,.,TRBV19,TRBJ2-3
TGTGCCAGCAGCTCCGCCGGGACAGGAGCTCAAGAGACCCAGTACTTC,CASSSAGTGAQETQYF,16,TRBD1,.,TRBV7-9,TRBJ2-5
TGTGCCAGCGCCCCTCCCGCAGGCAACACCGGGGAGCTGTTTTTT,CASAPPAGNTGELFF,15,.,few,TRBV7-9,TRBJ2-2
TGTGCCAGCAGTTCCCCCCCCAGGGGGCTACAGTTCTTC,CASSSPPRGLQFF,13,TRBD1,.,TRBV12-3/TRBV12-4,TRBJ2-1
TGTGCCAGCAGTCCACACACAGGGGGCGGCTACACCTTC,CASSPHTGGGYTF,13,TRBD1,.,TRBV6-2/TRBV6-3,TRBJ1-2
TGTGCCAGCAGTGAATTAAGGAGGGCGGGGGAAGAGACCCAGTACTTC,CASSELRRAGEETQYF,16,TRBD2,.,TRBV6-1,TRBJ2-5
TGTGCCAGCAGTTACTCGGGGAGGGGCTACACCTTC,CASSYSGRGYTF,12,.,few,TRBV6-5,TRBJ1-2
TGTGCCAGCAGCGCTACAGGGTACCAAGAGACCCAGTACTTC,CASSATGYQETQYF,14,.,once,TRBV5-4,TRBJ2-5
TGCAGCGTAACCGGGACTGATACAGATACGCAGTATTTT,CSVTGTDTDTQYF,13,.,.,TRBV29-1,TRBJ2-3
TGCGCCAGCAGCTCCTCGCCAGGGTACGAAAAACTGTTTTTT,CASSSSPGYEKLFF,14,.,.,TRBV5-1,TRBJ1-4
TGTGCCAGCAGCTTGATTCCGGACTCGGGCTACGAGCAGTACTTC,CASSLIPDSGYEQYF,15,.,.,TRBV7-2,TRBJ2-7
TGTGCCAGCAGCTCCCAAGCGGGGCGGCAGTACTTC,CASSSQAGRQYF,12,TRBD2,.,TRBV9,TRBJ2-7
TGTGCCAGCAGTGAAGCGGGCAGGCTATCTGGCTACACCTTC,CASSEAGRLSGYTF,14,.,.,TRBV6-1,TRBJ1-2
TGTGCCAGCAGTGGTAGGGGTGGCTACACCTTC,CASSGRGGYTF,11,.,.,TRBV2,TRBJ1-2
TGCGCCAGCAGACAGGGTGGCGAGCAGTACTTC,CASRQGGEQYF,11,.,.,TRBV4-1,TRBJ2-7
TGTGCCAGCAGCCAGTCGGGACTAGCGGGCCTGTTACCCTGGAACTTC,CASSQSGLAGLLPWNF,16,TRBD2,.,TRBV3-1/TRBV3-2,TRBJ2-7
TGTGCCAGCAGTGAAGATGCAGGGACTAACTATGGCTACACCTTC,CASSEDAGTNYGYTF,15,.,.,TRBV6-1,TRBJ1-2
TGTGCCAGCAGCCAAGAGCAGGGTGTAGGTTGGGCTGAAGCTTTCTTT,CASSQEQGVGWAEAFF,16,.,.,TRBV3-1/TRBV3-2,TRBJ1-1
TGCGCCAGCAGCTCCGGACAGAGTAGCACCTACGAGCAGTACTTC,CASSSGQSSTYEQYF,15,.,once,TRBV5-1,TRBJ2-7
TGTGCCACCAGCAGAGCCACGGGGGGAGGACGTGGAAACACCATATATTTT,CATSRATGGGRGNTIYF,17,.,once,TRBV15,TRBJ1-3
TGTGCCAGCAGCCAAGATCTCCCCCTGGGGTACGGGAACGAGCAGTACTTC,CASSQDLPLGYGNEQYF,17,.,.,TRBV4-2,TRBJ2-7
TGTGCCAGCAGCCAAGATAGGGGAAAGGAGACCCAGTACTTC,CASSQDRGKETQYF,14,.,.,TRBV4-2,TRBJ2-5
TGTGCCAGCAGCACGACAGGGCCCGGGGAGCTGTTTTTT,CASSTTGPGELFF,13,TRBD1,.,TRBV9,TRBJ2-2
TGTGCCAGCAGCCGCGGGGGGGCCGGGACAAACTATGGCTACACCTTC,CASSRGGAGTNYGYTF,16,.,.,TRBV7-6,TRBJ1-2
TGCGCCAGCAGCCAGAGGGCAGGGGGCTACGAGCAGTACTTC,CASSQRAGGYEQYF,14,TRBD1,.,TRBV4-1,TRBJ2-7
TGTGCCAGCAGCTTAGCGGGTGGCGGGGGAATGTACTACACCTTC,CASSLAGGGGMYYTF,15,.,.,TRBV7-2,TRBJ1-2
TGTGCCAGCAGTTACCGGGGTGGTGGCTACACCTTC,CASSYRGGGYTF,12,.,.,TRBV6-5,TRBJ1-2
TGTGCCAGCAGCGTGGAGGGCACAGATACGCAGTATTTT,CASSVEGTDTQYF,13,.,.,TRBV9,TRBJ2-3
TGTGCCAGCAGCTTAGCAGGGGTTTTTGGAAGGGATGCTTTCTTT,CASSLAGVFGRDAFF,15,.,.,TRBV7-2,TRBJ1-1
TGTGCCAGCAGCGTAGGGGCAGGGAAGATGAACACTGAAGCTTTCTTT,CASSVGAGKMNTEAFF,16,.,.,TRBV9,TRBJ1-1
TGTGCCAGCAGCCCGGCTTCTGGACAGATAAACTACGAGCAGTACTTC,CASSPASGQINYEQYF,16,.,few,TRBV6-2/TRBV6-3,TRBJ2-7
TGTGCCAGCAGCGCCATCCGGGGGGCCAACGTCCTGACTTTC,CASSAIRGANVLTF,14,.,.,TRBV7-9,TRBJ2-6
TGTGCCAGCAGCGTGGCAGGGGGCAACACCGGGGAGCTGTTTTTT,CASSVAGGNTGELFF,15,TRBD1,once,TRBV9,TRBJ2-2
TGTGCCAGCAGACAGGGGGCCAACGTCCTGACTTTC,CASRQGANVLTF,12,.,.,TRBV12-3/TRBV12-4,TRBJ2-6
TGCGCCAGCAGCCCAGGGACAGGGGGATCTGGGGCCAACGTCCTGACTTTC,CASSPGTGGSGANVLTF,17,TRBD1,.,TRBV5-1,TRBJ2-6
TGTGCCAGCAGGCGACAGGCAACAGATACGCAGTATTTT,CASRRQATDTQYF,13,.,.,TRBV6-5,TRBJ2-3
TGTGCCAGCAGTGGACTGCGCGGATTGTACGAGCAGTACTTC,CASSGLRGLYEQYF,14,.,.,TRBV2,TRBJ2-7
TGTGCCAGCAGCTTACAGGGTTTTGACTATGGCTACACCTTC,CASSLQGFDYGYTF,14,.,.,TRBV5-6,TRBJ1-2
TGTGCCAGCAGCCAACAAACAGGGGACTATGGCTACACCTTC,CASSQQTGDYGYTF,14,TRBD1,.,TRBV5-4,TRBJ1-2
TGTGCCTTGCACCCCTTAGGGAGAAACACAGATACGCAGTATTTT,CALHPLGRNTDTQYF,15,.,.,TRBV30,TRBJ2-3
TGCGCCAGCAGCTTTCCGACTAGAGATGGGCAGGGTAATCTATACGAGCAGTACTTC,CASSFPTRDGQGNLYEQYF,19,.,.,TRBV5-1,TRBJ2-7
TGCACCAGCAGCCCGATAGCGGGGCGGCAGGTGGGTGAGCAGTACTTC,CTSSPIAGRQVGEQYF,16,.,once,TRBV1,TRBJ2-7